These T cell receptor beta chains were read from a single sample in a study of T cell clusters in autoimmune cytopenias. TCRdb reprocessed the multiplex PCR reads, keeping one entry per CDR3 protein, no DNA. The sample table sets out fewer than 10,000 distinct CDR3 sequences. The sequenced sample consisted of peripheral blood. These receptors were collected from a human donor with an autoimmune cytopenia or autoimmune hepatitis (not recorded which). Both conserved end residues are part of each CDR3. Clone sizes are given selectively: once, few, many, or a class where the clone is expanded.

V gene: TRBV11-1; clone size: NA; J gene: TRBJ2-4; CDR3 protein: CASSPKIEVAKNIQYF
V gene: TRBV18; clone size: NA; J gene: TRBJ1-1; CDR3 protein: CASLGQQNTEAFF
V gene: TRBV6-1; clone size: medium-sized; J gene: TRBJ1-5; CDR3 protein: CASTQGRSNQPQHF
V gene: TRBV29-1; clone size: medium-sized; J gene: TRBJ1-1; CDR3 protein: CSVGWRNTEAFF
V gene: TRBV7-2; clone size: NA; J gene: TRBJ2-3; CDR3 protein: CATSLPGGDRTDTQYF
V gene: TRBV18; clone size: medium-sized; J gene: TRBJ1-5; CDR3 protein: CASSPERDSNQPQHF
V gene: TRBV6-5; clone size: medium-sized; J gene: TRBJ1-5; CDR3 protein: CASSRTVNQPQHF
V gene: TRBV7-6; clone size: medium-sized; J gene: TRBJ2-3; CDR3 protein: CASSLATARRGPDTQYF
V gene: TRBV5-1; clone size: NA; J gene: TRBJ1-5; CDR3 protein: CASSFYSTGQPQHF
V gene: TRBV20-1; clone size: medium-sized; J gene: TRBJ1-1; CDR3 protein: CSATQENTEAFF
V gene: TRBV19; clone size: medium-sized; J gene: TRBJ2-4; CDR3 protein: CASRGRQIQYF
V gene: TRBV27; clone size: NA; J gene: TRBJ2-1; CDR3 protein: CASSPWTSGANEQFF
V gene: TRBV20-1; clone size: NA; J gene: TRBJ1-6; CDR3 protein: CSASKTENSPLHF
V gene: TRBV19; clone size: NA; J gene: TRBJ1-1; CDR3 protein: CASRQLGTATEAFF
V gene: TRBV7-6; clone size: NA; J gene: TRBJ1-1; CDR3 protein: CASSLSFGGEAFF
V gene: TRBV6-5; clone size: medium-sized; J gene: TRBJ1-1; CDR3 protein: CASSMTGNTEAFF
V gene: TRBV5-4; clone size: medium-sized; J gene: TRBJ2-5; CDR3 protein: CASSLAGTQETQYF
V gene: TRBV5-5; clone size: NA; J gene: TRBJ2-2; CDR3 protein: CASSVGGTGELFF
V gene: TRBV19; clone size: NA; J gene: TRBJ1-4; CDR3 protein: CASTGGANEKLFF
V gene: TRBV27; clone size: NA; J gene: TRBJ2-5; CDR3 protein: CASRPGLVETQYF
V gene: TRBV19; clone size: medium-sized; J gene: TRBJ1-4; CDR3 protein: CATRQGGEKLFF
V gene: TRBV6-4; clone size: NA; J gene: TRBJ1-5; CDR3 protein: CASRFQGRNQPQHF
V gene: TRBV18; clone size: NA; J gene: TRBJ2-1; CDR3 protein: CASSGTRYNEQFF
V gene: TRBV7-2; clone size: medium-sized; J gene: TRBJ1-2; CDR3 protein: CASSLDSGRRGYTF
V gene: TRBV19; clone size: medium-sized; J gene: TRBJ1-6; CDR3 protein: CASSVGGGDSPLHF
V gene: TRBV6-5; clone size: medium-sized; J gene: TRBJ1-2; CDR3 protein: CASSTLGGYGYTF
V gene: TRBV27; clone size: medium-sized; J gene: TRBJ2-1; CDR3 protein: CASSLPAGGSYNEQFF
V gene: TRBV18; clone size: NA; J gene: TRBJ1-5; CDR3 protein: CASSPSDSNQPQHF
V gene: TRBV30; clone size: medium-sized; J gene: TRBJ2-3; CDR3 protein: CAWSVRDRATDTQYF
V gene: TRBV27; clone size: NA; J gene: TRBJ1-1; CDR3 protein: CASSSRTGEAFF
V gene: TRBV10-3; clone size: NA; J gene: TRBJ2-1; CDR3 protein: CASSDRQGAYNEQFF
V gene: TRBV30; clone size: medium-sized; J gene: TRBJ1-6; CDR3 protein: CAWRGIGNSPLHF
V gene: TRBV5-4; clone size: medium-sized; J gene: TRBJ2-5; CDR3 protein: CASSLEGQETQYF
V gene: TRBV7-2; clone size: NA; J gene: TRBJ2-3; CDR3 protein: CASRMRGAVDTQYF
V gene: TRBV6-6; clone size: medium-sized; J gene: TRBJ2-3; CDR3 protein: CASTPGRGSTDTQYF
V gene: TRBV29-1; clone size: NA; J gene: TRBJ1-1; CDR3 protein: CSVVRVNTEAFF
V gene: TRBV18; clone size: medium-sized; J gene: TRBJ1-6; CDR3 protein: CASSPGVHSPLHF
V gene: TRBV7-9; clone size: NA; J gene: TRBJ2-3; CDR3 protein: CASKRAGADTDTQYF
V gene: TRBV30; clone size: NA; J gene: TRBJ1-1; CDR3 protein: CAWSVSGEAFF
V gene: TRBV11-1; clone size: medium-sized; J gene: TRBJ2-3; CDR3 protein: CASSPLWSSRGTDTQYF
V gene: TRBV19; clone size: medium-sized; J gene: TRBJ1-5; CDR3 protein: CASWDRGYSNQPQHF
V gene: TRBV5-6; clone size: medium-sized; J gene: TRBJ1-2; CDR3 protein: CASSGGGGTGGYTF
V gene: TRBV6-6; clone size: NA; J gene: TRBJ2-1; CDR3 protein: CASTPGQGDEQFF
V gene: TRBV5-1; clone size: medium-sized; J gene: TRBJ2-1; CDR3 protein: CASSPGGVENEQFF
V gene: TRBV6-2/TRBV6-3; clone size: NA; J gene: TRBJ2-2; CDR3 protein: CASSMGELELFF
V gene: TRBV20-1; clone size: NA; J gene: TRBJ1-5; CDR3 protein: CSARTGNSNQPQHF
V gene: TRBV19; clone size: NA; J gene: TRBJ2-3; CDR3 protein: CASSLPGSWDTQYF
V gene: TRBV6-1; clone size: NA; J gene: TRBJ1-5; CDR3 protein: CASSLIQGGDQPQHF
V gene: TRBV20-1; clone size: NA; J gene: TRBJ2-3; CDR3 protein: CSARGLAGAWIDTQYF